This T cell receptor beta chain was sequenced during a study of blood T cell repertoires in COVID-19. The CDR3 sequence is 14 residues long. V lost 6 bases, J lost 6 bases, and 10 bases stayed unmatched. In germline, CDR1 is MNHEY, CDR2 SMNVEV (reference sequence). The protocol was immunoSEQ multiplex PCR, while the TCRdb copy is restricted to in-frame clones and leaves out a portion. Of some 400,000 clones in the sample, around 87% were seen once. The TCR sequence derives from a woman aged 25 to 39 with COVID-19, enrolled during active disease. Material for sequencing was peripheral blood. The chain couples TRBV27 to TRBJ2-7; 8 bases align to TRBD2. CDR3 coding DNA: TGTGCCAGCAGCATCAGCGGGGGCCTCTCCGAGCAGTACTTC. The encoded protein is CASSISGGLSEQYF.